This T cell receptor beta chain was sequenced in a study of CD8+CD57+ T cells in acquired aplastic anemia. Study-wide results and limits: With respect to CD8+ Simpson's diversity, patients and controls did not differ significantly. Compared with total CD4+ and CD8+ cell pools, patient CD8+CD57+ cells were less diverse. Between patients and controls, about 30 CD8+ CDR3 sequences were found in common.

This clonotype was counted a few times. Its antigen remains unknown. V was cut by 1 base and J by 4 bases, with 16 bases left in between. This CDR3 has 16 amino acids. Germline V gives CDR1 SNHLY, CDR2 FYNNEI. Sequencing involved patients with CD8+CD57+ cell expansion previously shown by flow cytometry. The authors also ran sequencing on CD8+CD57+ effector memory cells taken from about 15% of the 12 patients. Researchers report that bead enrichment of CD8+CD57+ cells delivered a mean 1.6 ug DNA. Genomic DNA acted as the template from which TCR beta VDJ combination and CDR3 sequence profiling were carried out. TCRdb recomputed calls from the reads with MiXCR, one row per CDR3 protein. This sample has about 20,000 distinct CDR3 sequences; roughly 43% occur once, and the top ten carry about 87%.

This rearrangement joins TRBV2 to TRBJ2-5; tentatively, D is TRBD1 or TRBD2 (6 bases each). Sequencing was done on a sample of CD8+CD57+ T cells sorted from PBMCs. Noted subset: bead-enriched CD8+CD57+ effector memory T cells from SAA patients. This clonotype was sampled from a human donor with aplastic anemia. The CDR3 is CASSEGLLPGAETQYF. CDR3 nucleotides: TGTGCCAGCAGTGAAGGTCTGTTGCCGGGGGCAGAGACCCAGTACTTC.